The text below deals with one T cell receptor beta chain. Its antigen remains unidentified. This sample was taken from a study of cytomegalovirus exposure and HLA in healthy donors. Overall study findings and caveats: According to an earlier analysis, most TCR beta V segments yielded productive rearrangements about 87% or about 30% of the time. Cytomegalovirus association was assigned to about 180 TCR beta chains. In a later analysis, across HLA loci, associated TCR counts were highest for DRB1, lowest for HLA-C. Later on, an analysis tied 15,000 to 20,000 TCR beta sequences to HLA alleles at 0.05 false discovery rate.

PCR involved 60 Vbeta and 13 Jbeta primers. Assay: immunoSEQ multiplex PCR; the TCRdb copy retains only in-frame clones and omits some. Here the sample spans over 150,000 clones, roughly three quarters being singletons. Material for sequencing was PBMCs. The TCR originated in a man aged 30 to 45 in good health and CMV-seropositive.

DNA for the CDR3: TGTGCCACCAGTCTTGAACCAGGGGGTCTCTATGGCTACACCTTC. Its translation is CATSLEPGGLYGYTF. This chain links TRBV15 with TRBJ1-2; 7 bases line up with TRBD1. The CDR3 has 15 residues. Trimming cost V 6 bases and J 4 bases; bases outside gene matches: 11. CDR1 is LNHNV and CDR2 is YYDKDF in the germline V gene (reference sequence).